The TCR beta chain described here comes from a study of T-cell memory formation after mild COVID-19. TCRdb ran MiXCR on the 5' RACE reads and lists one entry per CDR3 protein. The sample lists hundreds of thousands of distinct CDR3 sequences, more than 15% occurring once. This CDR3 contains 13 residues. V gave up 6 bases and J gave up 3 bases, with 9 bases separating them. CDR1 MNHNY and CDR2 SVGAGI come from the germline V gene (reference sequence). This clonotype was sampled from a man aged 18 to 30 who had mild COVID-19 (a few samples of this study predate the infection). Cell type and time point are not known. Sequenced material: PBMCs or a T cell subset sorted from them (not recorded which). The chain has TRBV6-6 and TRBJ1-3; D gene unclear. CDR3 sequence (DNA): TGTGCCAGCAGCGACCTGGTTGGAAACACCATATATTTT. It is translated as CASSDLVGNTIYF.